Below, 27 T cell receptor beta chains from the same sample are listed, as sequenced in a study of T-cell reconstitution after alpha-beta-depleted transplantation in children. Researchers prepared the TCRbeta library using unique molecular identifiers, the study reports. TCRdb reprocessed the PCR reads with MiXCR, giving one entry per CDR3 protein. The sample includes fewer than 550,000 distinct CDR3 sequences, about an eighth of them seen just once. The material sequenced was PBMCs, mostly from graft donor cells, taken 180 days after TCRalphabeta/CD19-depleted stem cell transplant. All receptors come from a female patient between 2 and 15 years old who had a stem cell transplant for aplastic anemia, so the T cells may come from the graft donor.

This clonotype was seen a few times. This chain links TRBV7-2 with TRBJ2-6, with 8 bases fitting TRBD2. J lost 5 bases, V lost 9 bases, and 6 bases had no gene match. CDR3 length: 14 amino acids. Germline V gives CDR1 SGHTA, CDR2 FQGNSA. CDR3: CARGGGSRANVLTF. DNA of the CDR3: TGTGCCAGGGGCGGGGGGTCAAGGGCCAACGTCCTGACTTTC.

Many counts were recorded for this clonotype. The CDR3 spells CAISSSGRDEQYV. The CDR3 DNA reads as TGTGCCATCAGCTCTAGCGGGAGGGACGAGCAGTACGTC. The chain recombines TRBV10-3 with TRBJ2-7; TRBD2 agrees at 12 bases. Per germline, CDR1 ENHRY and CDR2 SYGVKD. The V segment lost 6 bases and the J segment 5 bases; nucleotides outside the gene matches: 2. CDR3 size: 13 residues.

The J gene is TRBJ1-5, the V gene TRBV28, with unresolved D. The CDR3 is 13 residues long. V gave up 6 bases and J gave up 0 bases, with 6 bases separating them. Germline V gene data show CDR1 as MDHEN and CDR2 as SYDVKM. The CDR3 loop is CASRGVSNQPQHF. CDR3 bases: TGTGCCAGCAGGGGAGTTAGCAATCAGCCCCAGCATTTT.

There are many counts of this clonotype. The V and J genes are TRBV15 and TRBJ2-7; D not resolved. The CDR3 sequence is 15 residues long. CDR1 and CDR2 (germline): LNHNV, YYDKDF (reference sequence). V dropped 0 bases and J dropped 2 bases, with 11 bases sitting between them. CDR3 protein: CATSRDRSGTYEQYF. CDR3 nucleotides: TGTGCCACCAGCAGAGATAGATCAGGAACCTACGAGCAGTACTTC.

This chain joins TRBV18 and TRBJ1-4; D uncertain. The CDR3 is made up of 13 amino acids. Trimming pared 6 bases from V and 5 bases from J, leaving 10 bases between. Germline CDR1 KGHSH, CDR2 LQKENI. CDR3 sequence (DNA): TGTGCCAGCTCCCCCGTCCCAAATGAAAAACTGTTTTTT. Protein: CASSPVPNEKLFF.

The rearrangement uses TRBV5-1 and TRBJ2-2; tentative D call: TRBD1 (5 bases). CDR3 length: 16 residues. Germline V gives CDR1 SGHRS, CDR2 YFSETQ. The germline V and J ends were trimmed by 1 base and 6 bases, with 16 bases remaining between them. The CDR3 loop is CASSLHPGSGAGELFF. CDR3 DNA sequence: TGCGCCAGCAGCTTGCATCCAGGGTCAGGAGCCGGGGAGCTGTTTTTT.

Only a few counts were recorded for this clonotype. The rearrangement uses TRBV7-9 and TRBJ2-5, with 14 positions matching TRBD2. Germline V lookup: CDR1 SEHNR, CDR2 FQNEAQ (reference sequence). The CDR3 contains 16 residues. Losses at the gene ends were 6 bases for V and 4 bases for J; bases not matched to a gene: 7. The CDR3: CASRTPGLAGAETQYF. As DNA, the CDR3 is TGTGCCAGCAGAACTCCGGGACTAGCGGGGGCAGAGACCCAGTACTTC.

This clonotype has at least ten counts. The chain has TRBV15 and TRBJ2-3, with D possibly matching TRBD2 (6 bases). In germline, CDR1 is LNHNV, CDR2 YYDKDF (reference sequence). V lost 0 bases to trimming and J lost 4 bases, with 11 bases between them. This CDR3 has 15 residues. The CDR3 DNA is TGTGCCACCAGCAGAGAACCGGGAGCGGCAGATACGCAGTATTTT. It translates to CATSREPGAADTQYF. Variable domain in full (rest from reference TRBV15 and TRBJ2-3): DAMVIQNPRYQVTQFGKPVTLSCSQTLNHNVMYWYQQKSSQAPKLLFHYYDKDFNNEADTPDNFQSRRPNTSFCFLDIRSPGLGDTAMYLCATSREPGAADTQYFGPGTRLTVL.

This chain uses TRBV28 with TRBJ2-1; D unclear. Germline V gene lookup returns CDR1 MDHEN and CDR2 SYDVKM. This CDR3 spans 15 amino acids. The V gene lost 2 bases and the J gene lost 4 bases, with 12 bases spanning the gap. CDR3 nucleotides: TGTGCCAGCAGTTTAGTCCTGGGCCCTTACAATGAGCAGTTCTTC. The encoded protein is CASSLVLGPYNEQFF.

The table lists this clonotype with a few counts. V and J are TRBV20-1 and TRBJ2-4; TRBD2 aligns across 7 bases. The length of the CDR3 is 15 residues. From germline, CDR1 is DFQATT and CDR2 SNEGSKA (reference sequence). J was trimmed by 3 bases and V by 2 bases; bases with no gene match: 7. CDR3 residues: CSARRTPGGKNIQYF. The CDR3 nucleotides are TGCAGTGCTAGAAGGACACCGGGAGGCAAAAACATTCAGTACTTC.

This chain joins TRBV5-1 and TRBJ2-1; possibly TRBD1 or TRBD2 for D (6 bases each). V lost 0 bases and J lost 7, with 17 bases in between. Germline CDR1 reads SGHRS; CDR2 reads YFSETQ. The CDR3 is 16 residues long. CDR3 coding DNA: TGCGCCAGCAGCTTGGACCCCCCGGGGGCAAGGAATGAGCAGTTCTTC. The encoded protein is CASSLDPPGARNEQFF.

The chain links TRBV10-2 to TRBJ2-1, with D tentatively TRBD2 (5 bases). The germline V gene has CDR1 WSHSY and CDR2 SAAADI. The CDR3 contains 18 residues. V shed 3 bases and J shed 6 bases, with 24 bases lying between them. The CDR3 nucleotides are TGCGCCAGCAGTGACTTTTTTTTGCGCACGGGAATGGGCAATGAGCAGTTCTTC. Protein sequence: CASSDFFLRTGMGNEQFF.

This clonotype has a count of ten or more. The CDR3 reads CASSPRTGSHTEAFF. CDR3 DNA: TGTGCCAGCAGTCCCCGTACAGGGTCGCACACTGAAGCTTTCTTT. The J gene is TRBJ1-1, the V gene TRBV12-3 or TRBV12-4, with D maybe TRBD1 (6 bases). The CDR3 runs 15 residues. The germline V and J ends were trimmed by 5 bases and 3 bases, with 16 bases remaining between them.

This clonotype was seen more than once but under ten times. The chain has TRBV28 and TRBJ2-5; no reliable D call. V lost 5 bases and J lost 2, with 12 bases in between. Germline CDR1 reads MDHEN; CDR2 reads SYDVKM. The CDR3 extends over 14 amino acids. Written as DNA, the CDR3 is TGTGCCAGCAGTCACCTTAGAGAACAAGAGACCCAGTACTTC. It encodes CASSHLREQETQYF.

The chain recombines TRBV11-1 with TRBJ1-2; TRBD1 matches 10 bases. J gave up 7 bases and V 5 bases, and 22 bases lay outside the gene matches. Germline CDR1 SGHAT, CDR2 FQDESV (reference sequence). The length of the CDR3 is 19 residues. The CDR3 nucleotides are TGTGCCAGCAGCCTAGTCACCGAGAACCGGGGACAGGGGCGGGGTGGCTACACCTTC. Residues: CASSLVTENRGQGRGGYTF.

V is TRBV5-8 and J is TRBJ2-2; the D is unclear. Germline CDR1 and CDR2: SGHTS and YDEGEE. Trimming removed 2 bases from V and 5 bases from J, with 10 bases in between. The CDR3 is 14 amino acids. CDR3 in DNA: TGTGCCAGCAGCTTTAGGTTGGCGACCGGGGAGCTGTTTTTT. Translating gives CASSFRLATGELFF.

This clonotype was found many times. CDR3 in amino acids: CASRTPGQGVEQFF. CDR3 coding DNA: TGTGCCAGCAGAACACCCGGACAGGGGGTCGAGCAGTTCTTC. V gene TRBV28 combines with J gene TRBJ2-1, with 10 bases identical to TRBD1. Germline trimming cut 6 bases from V and 10 bases from J; bases unmatched to any gene: 9. The CDR3 is 14 amino acids. Germline lookup yields CDR1 MDHEN and CDR2 SYDVKM. The complete variable domain, with remaining parts taken from reference TRBV28 and TRBJ2-1, reads DVKVTQSSRYLVKRTGEKVFLECVQDMDHENMFWYRQDPGLGLRLIYFSYDVKMKEKGDIPEGYSVSREKKERFSLILESASTNQTSMYLCASRTPGQGVEQFFGPGTRLTVL.

The chain carries TRBV6-2 or TRBV6-3 and TRBJ2-7; D call uncertain. Germline CDR1 is MNHEY and CDR2 is SVGEGT. The CDR3 sequence is 13 residues long. V was cut by 2 bases and J by 6 bases, with 11 bases left in between. CDR3 in amino acids: CASSYDRALEQYV. The CDR3 DNA sequence: TGTGCCAGCAGTTACGATCGGGCACTCGAGCAGTACGTC.

This chain uses TRBV6-2 or TRBV6-3 with TRBJ1-1; 9 bases align to TRBD1. Germline V CDR1 and CDR2: MNHEY, SVGEGT. Trimming at V came to 6 bases and at J to 1 base, leaving 6 bases not matched to a gene. The CDR3 spans 15 residues. The CDR3 DNA reads as TGTGCCAGCAGGTGGGGGGACAGGGCGAACACTGAAGCTTTCTTT. Protein sequence: CASRWGDRANTEAFF.

This clonotype came up many times. The chain recombines TRBV28 with TRBJ2-1; 9 bases match TRBD2. Germline V CDR1 and CDR2: MDHEN, SYDVKM. The CDR3 length is 15 residues. With 2 bases clipped from V and 8 bases from J, the junction kept 7 bases outside the gene matches. This chain's CDR3 is CASSLAGGKLYEQFF. The CDR3 DNA sequence: TGTGCCAGCAGTTTAGCGGGAGGGAAACTCTATGAGCAGTTCTTC.

The chain joins TRBV3-1 to TRBJ2-1, with 9 bases lining up with TRBD2. J was trimmed by 3 bases and V by 5 bases; bases with no gene match: 17. The CDR3 totals 19 residues. Germline values: CDR1 LGHDT, CDR2 YNNKEL (reference sequence). DNA for the CDR3: TGTGCCAGCAGCTCCCCTGGGGTAGCGGGAGTGCGTGTCTACAATGAGCAGTTCTTC. Translating gives CASSSPGVAGVRVYNEQFF.

This clonotype has only a few counts. This rearrangement joins TRBV7-6 to TRBJ2-7; 8 bases align to TRBD2. V lost 3 bases and J lost 5; bases outside the gene matches: 9. Germline V CDR1 and CDR2: SGHVS, FNYEAQ. The CDR3 consists of 15 residues. CDR3 DNA: TGTGCCAGCAGCTTTGGTACGGGAGGGCCCGACGAGCAGTACTTC. Amino acid sequence: CASSFGTGGPDEQYF. Based on the CDR3 plus reference TRBV7-6 and TRBJ2-7, the full variable domain is GAGVSQSPRYKVTKRGQDVALRCDPISGHVSLYWYRQALGQGPEFLTYFNYEAQQDKSGLPNDRFSAERPEGSISTLTIQRTEQRDSAMYRCASSFGTGGPDEQYFGPGTRLTVT.

The chain carries TRBV6-1 and TRBJ2-2; 8 bases line up with TRBD1. V lost 0 bases to trimming and J lost 5 bases; unmatched junction nucleotides: 5. Germline values: CDR1 MNHNS, CDR2 SASEGT. There are 16 residues in the CDR3. In nucleotides, the CDR3 is TGTGCCAGCAGTGAAGCGAGCAGGGGGCATACCGGGGAGCTGTTTTTT. It translates to CASSEASRGHTGELFF.

J is TRBJ2-1 and V is TRBV7-9; tentative D call: TRBD1 (6 bases). The germline CDR1 and CDR2 sequences are SEHNR and FQNEAQ (reference sequence). V was trimmed by 0 bases and J by 8 bases, leaving 14 bases between them. The CDR3 is 15 residues long. The CDR3 nucleotides are TGTGCCAGCAGCTTAGCGCCCAGGGGCGGCGATGAGCAGTTCTTC. This translates into CASSLAPRGGDEQFF.

This chain links TRBV13 with TRBJ2-1; 10 bases are shared with TRBD2. The CDR3 spans 18 residues. The germline CDR1 and CDR2 sequences are PRHDT and FYEKMQ (reference sequence). The CDR3: CTCTLRQGLSGRAREQFF. In DNA form, the CDR3 reads TGTACCTGCACCCTAAGACAGGGGCTGAGCGGGAGGGCCCGAGAGCAGTTCTTC.

The V and J genes are TRBV24-1 and TRBJ1-2, with D hard to call. The length of the CDR3 is 14 residues. The V end lost 4 bases, the J end lost 4 bases, and 12 bases lay between the germline ends. The germline V gene encodes CDR1 KGHDR and CDR2 SFDVKD. CDR3 nucleotide sequence: TGTGCCACCAGTGAACGGACGGACGTCTATGGCTACACCTTC. Its protein product is CATSERTDVYGYTF.

This clonotype was counted at least ten times. This chain uses TRBV9 with TRBJ2-3; unclear D gene. This CDR3 spans 13 amino acids. The germline V gene has CDR1 SGDLS and CDR2 YYNGEE. Trimming removed 3 bases at V and 6 bases at J, with 11 bases between. CDR3 sequence: CASSASLADTQYF. In DNA form, the CDR3 reads TGTGCCAGCAGCGCCTCCTTGGCGGATACGCAGTATTTT.